This T cell receptor beta chain is drawn from a study of cytotoxic CD8 clonotypes in ibrutinib-treated CLL. Profiling relied on immunoSEQ multiplex PCR, and the TCRdb table lists in-frame clones only, not all of them. The table lists about 200,000 clones, about four fifths of them singletons. V dropped 0 bases and J dropped 3 bases, with 11 bases sitting between them. CDR1 is KGHSH, CDR2 LQKENI, per germline. CDR3 length: 16 residues. Source: PBMCs, taken after 12 months of ibrutinib treatment. This receptor was identified in a human donor with chronic lymphocytic leukemia. The chain joins TRBV18 to TRBJ2-2; D remains ambiguous. CDR3: CASSPPTEWDTGELFF. For the CDR3, the DNA is TGTGCCAGCTCACCACCGACGGAGTGGGACACCGGGGAGCTGTTTTTT.